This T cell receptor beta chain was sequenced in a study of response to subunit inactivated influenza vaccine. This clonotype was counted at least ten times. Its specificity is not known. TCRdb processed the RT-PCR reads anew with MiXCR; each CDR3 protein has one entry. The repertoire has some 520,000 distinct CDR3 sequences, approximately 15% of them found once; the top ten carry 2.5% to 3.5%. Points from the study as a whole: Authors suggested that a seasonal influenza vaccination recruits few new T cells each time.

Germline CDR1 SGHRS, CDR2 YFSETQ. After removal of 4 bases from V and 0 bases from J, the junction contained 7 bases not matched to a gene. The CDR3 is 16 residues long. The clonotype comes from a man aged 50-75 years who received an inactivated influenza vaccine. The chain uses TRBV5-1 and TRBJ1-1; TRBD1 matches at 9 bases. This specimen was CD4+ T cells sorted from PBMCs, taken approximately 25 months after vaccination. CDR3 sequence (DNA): TGCGCCAGCAGCCGCGGACAGGGGACCTTGAACACTGAAGCTTTCTTT. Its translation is CASSRGQGTLNTEAFF.